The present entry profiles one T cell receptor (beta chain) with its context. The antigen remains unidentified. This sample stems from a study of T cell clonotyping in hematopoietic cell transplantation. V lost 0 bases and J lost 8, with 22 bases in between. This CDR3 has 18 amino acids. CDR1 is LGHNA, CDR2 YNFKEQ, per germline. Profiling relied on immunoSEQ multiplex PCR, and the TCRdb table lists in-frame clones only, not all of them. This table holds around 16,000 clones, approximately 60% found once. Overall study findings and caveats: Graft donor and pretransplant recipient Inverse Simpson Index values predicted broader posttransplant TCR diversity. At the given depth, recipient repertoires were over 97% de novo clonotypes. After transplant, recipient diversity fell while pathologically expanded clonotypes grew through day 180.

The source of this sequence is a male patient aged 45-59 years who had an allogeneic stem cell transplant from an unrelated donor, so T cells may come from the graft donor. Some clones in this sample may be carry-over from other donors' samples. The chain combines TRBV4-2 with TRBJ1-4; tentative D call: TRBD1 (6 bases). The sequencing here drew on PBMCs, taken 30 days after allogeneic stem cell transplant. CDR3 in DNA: TGTGCCAGCAGCCAAGATTTTTTAGCAGGGGCGCGGTTCGAAAAACTGTTTTTT. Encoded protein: CASSQDFLAGARFEKLFF.